A selection of T cell receptor beta chains follows, all from one sample in a study of T-cell memory formation after mild COVID-19. One entry per CDR3 protein results from TCRdb running MiXCR on the 5' RACE reads. The sample yields roughly 250,000 distinct CDR3 sequences, about 17% seen once. Source material: PBMCs or a T cell subset sorted from them (not recorded which). The receptors stem from a man between 18 and 29 years old who had mild COVID-19 (a few samples of this study predate the infection). Cell type and time point are not known. CDR3s include the opening cysteine and the closing phenylalanine or tryptophan. Fields, in order: CDR3 protein, CDR3 DNA, D gene, clone size, V gene, J gene. D genes are given only for firm matches. The listing skips clone size in some rows; elsewhere it reads once, few, many or a size class.

CDR3aa: CATGWEGEQYF; CDR3nt: TGTGCCACGGGCTGGGAGGGCGAGCAGTACTTC; d_gene: TRBD2; abundance: few; v_gene: TRBV10-3; j_gene: TRBJ2-7
CDR3aa: CASSYQDTGYF; CDR3nt: TGTGCCAGCAGTTACCAGGACACTGGATACTTC; d_gene: NA; abundance: few; v_gene: TRBV28; j_gene: TRBJ2-5
CDR3aa: CASSFRGSATNEKLFF; CDR3nt: TGTGCCAGCAGTTTTCGGGGGTCTGCAACTAATGAAAAACTGTTTTTT; d_gene: NA; abundance: NA; v_gene: TRBV12-3/TRBV12-4; j_gene: TRBJ1-4
CDR3aa: CASSFMLAGELFF; CDR3nt: TGTGCCAGCAGCTTTATGCTTGCCGGGGAGCTGTTTTTT; d_gene: NA; abundance: NA; v_gene: TRBV5-6; j_gene: TRBJ2-2
CDR3aa: CASSHGTANQPQHF; CDR3nt: TGTGCCAGCAGCCATGGGACAGCAAATCAGCCCCAGCATTTT; d_gene: TRBD1; abundance: NA; v_gene: TRBV3-1; j_gene: TRBJ1-5
CDR3aa: CSAQGQGHYGYTF; CDR3nt: TGCAGTGCTCAGGGGCAGGGGCACTATGGCTACACCTTC; d_gene: NA; abundance: few; v_gene: TRBV20-1; j_gene: TRBJ1-2
CDR3aa: CASSLGTDNEQFF; CDR3nt: TGTGCCAGCAGTTTAGGGACTGACAATGAGCAGTTCTTC; d_gene: NA; abundance: NA; v_gene: TRBV7-7; j_gene: TRBJ2-1
CDR3aa: CASSPGQENNGYTF; CDR3nt: TGTGCCAGCAGCCCGGGACAGGAAAACAATGGCTACACCTTC; d_gene: TRBD1; abundance: few; v_gene: TRBV12-3/TRBV12-4; j_gene: TRBJ1-2
CDR3aa: CASRRRKGQSANTGELFF; CDR3nt: TGTGCCAGCAGGCGAAGGAAAGGACAGTCGGCGAACACCGGGGAGCTGTTTTTT; d_gene: NA; abundance: few; v_gene: TRBV5-6; j_gene: TRBJ2-2
CDR3aa: CSARGGVSTDTQYF; CDR3nt: TGCAGTGCTAGAGGCGGGGTGAGCACAGATACGCAGTATTTT; d_gene: NA; abundance: NA; v_gene: TRBV20-1; j_gene: TRBJ2-3
CDR3aa: CATSDLRASYTF; CDR3nt: TGTGCCACCAGTGATTTGAGGGCGAGCTACACCTTC; d_gene: NA; abundance: NA; v_gene: TRBV24-1; j_gene: TRBJ1-2
CDR3aa: CASSGTGGTYNEQFF; CDR3nt: TGCGCCAGCAGCGGGACAGGGGGGACCTACAATGAGCAGTTCTTC; d_gene: TRBD1; abundance: many; v_gene: TRBV5-1; j_gene: TRBJ2-1
CDR3aa: CSVGVAGSNTDTQYF; CDR3nt: TGCAGCGTTGGAGTGGCGGGGAGTAACACAGATACGCAGTATTTT; d_gene: NA; abundance: once; v_gene: TRBV29-1; j_gene: TRBJ2-3
CDR3aa: CASSDPGGTNEKLFF; CDR3nt: TGTGCCAGCAGCGACCCAGGGGGAACTAATGAAAAACTGTTTTTT; d_gene: TRBD1; abundance: few; v_gene: TRBV6-1; j_gene: TRBJ1-4
CDR3aa: CASSLGFATDTQYF; CDR3nt: TGCGCCAGCAGCTTGGGGTTTGCTACAGATACGCAGTATTTT; d_gene: NA; abundance: few; v_gene: TRBV5-1; j_gene: TRBJ2-3
CDR3aa: CASSVVGDRRPGELFF; CDR3nt: TGTGCCAGCAGCGTAGTAGGGGACAGGAGGCCCGGGGAGCTGTTTTTT; d_gene: TRBD1; abundance: few; v_gene: TRBV9; j_gene: TRBJ2-2
CDR3aa: CASSPGASGGAWLLSEQFF; CDR3nt: TGTGCCAGCAGCCCCGGGGCTAGCGGGGGGGCTTGGCTCCTCAGTGAGCAGTTCTTC; d_gene: TRBD2; abundance: few; v_gene: TRBV3-1; j_gene: TRBJ2-1
CDR3aa: CASSFAGLYEQYF; CDR3nt: TGTGCCAGCAGCTTTGCAGGTCTCTACGAGCAGTACTTC; d_gene: NA; abundance: NA; v_gene: TRBV7-9; j_gene: TRBJ2-7
CDR3aa: CATSRDPAGYSGNTIYF; CDR3nt: TGTGCCACCAGCAGAGATCCGGCGGGTTACTCTGGAAACACCATATATTTT; d_gene: NA; abundance: few; v_gene: TRBV15; j_gene: TRBJ1-3
CDR3aa: CASSQGWREETQYF; CDR3nt: TGTGCCAGCAGCCAAGGGTGGCGGGAAGAGACCCAGTACTTC; d_gene: NA; abundance: NA; v_gene: TRBV14; j_gene: TRBJ2-5
CDR3aa: CASSLRDRDNEQFF; CDR3nt: TGTGCCAGCAGCTTACGGGACAGGGACAATGAGCAGTTCTTC; d_gene: TRBD1; abundance: many; v_gene: TRBV7-3; j_gene: TRBJ2-1
CDR3aa: CASSRSQLQETQYF; CDR3nt: TGCGCCAGCAGCCGAAGCCAACTCCAAGAGACCCAGTACTTC; d_gene: NA; abundance: NA; v_gene: TRBV5-1; j_gene: TRBJ2-5
CDR3aa: CASSLGLVADTQYF; CDR3nt: TGTGCCAGCAGTTTAGGGCTAGTGGCAGATACGCAGTATTTT; d_gene: NA; abundance: many; v_gene: TRBV12-3/TRBV12-4; j_gene: TRBJ2-3
CDR3aa: CASSVHWENTEAFF; CDR3nt: TGTGCCAGCAGCGTACACTGGGAGAACACTGAAGCTTTCTTT; d_gene: NA; abundance: few; v_gene: TRBV9; j_gene: TRBJ1-1
CDR3aa: CASRLGDSGEQFF; CDR3nt: TGTGCCAGCAGGTTAGGGGACAGTGGCGAGCAGTTCTTC; d_gene: TRBD1; abundance: many; v_gene: TRBV7-3; j_gene: TRBJ2-1
CDR3aa: CASSLTSGVDPGIQYF; CDR3nt: TGCGCCAGCAGCTTGACATCCGGCGTGGATCCCGGCATTCAGTACTTC; d_gene: NA; abundance: few; v_gene: TRBV5-1; j_gene: TRBJ2-4
CDR3aa: CASSQGRAEAFF; CDR3nt: TGCGCCAGCAGCCAAGGCAGGGCTGAAGCTTTCTTT; d_gene: NA; abundance: NA; v_gene: TRBV4-1; j_gene: TRBJ1-1
CDR3aa: CASSQEWWPGVDTGELFF; CDR3nt: TGTGCCAGCAGCCAAGAATGGTGGCCAGGGGTGGACACCGGGGAGCTGTTTTTT; d_gene: NA; abundance: few; v_gene: TRBV14; j_gene: TRBJ2-2
CDR3aa: CASSQDLASTQYF; CDR3nt: TGTGCCAGCAGCCAAGATCTAGCGAGTACGCAGTATTTT; d_gene: NA; abundance: NA; v_gene: TRBV4-2; j_gene: TRBJ2-3
CDR3aa: CASSLDWGSTDTQYF; CDR3nt: TGTGCCAGCAGCTTAGATTGGGGTAGCACAGATACGCAGTATTTT; d_gene: NA; abundance: NA; v_gene: TRBV7-2; j_gene: TRBJ2-3
CDR3aa: CASSYPGHTEAFF; CDR3nt: TGTGCCAGCAGTTATCCCGGGCACACTGAAGCTTTCTTT; d_gene: NA; abundance: NA; v_gene: TRBV6-5; j_gene: TRBJ1-1
CDR3aa: CASSFPPNEQFF; CDR3nt: TGCGCCAGCAGCTTCCCACCGAATGAGCAGTTCTTC; d_gene: NA; abundance: few; v_gene: TRBV5-1; j_gene: TRBJ2-1
CDR3aa: CASSLLGTGGKDTQYF; CDR3nt: TGTGCCAGCAGCCTCCTCGGGACAGGGGGCAAAGATACGCAGTATTTT; d_gene: TRBD1; abundance: NA; v_gene: TRBV3-1; j_gene: TRBJ2-3
CDR3aa: CASSPAPDSGNTIYF; CDR3nt: TGTGCCAGCAGCCCAGCCCCAGACAGTGGAAACACCATATATTTT; d_gene: NA; abundance: NA; v_gene: TRBV9; j_gene: TRBJ1-3
CDR3aa: CAISEAPVQGAGYTF; CDR3nt: TGTGCCATCAGTGAGGCCCCGGTACAGGGGGCAGGCTACACCTTC; d_gene: TRBD1; abundance: NA; v_gene: TRBV10-3; j_gene: TRBJ1-2
CDR3aa: CASSFGPGSTDTQYF; CDR3nt: TGTGCCAGCAGCTTTGGGCCGGGAAGTACAGATACGCAGTATTTT; d_gene: NA; abundance: few; v_gene: TRBV5-6; j_gene: TRBJ2-3
CDR3aa: CASSQEVNVPQETQYF; CDR3nt: TGTGCCAGCAGCCAAGAGGTCAATGTACCCCAAGAGACCCAGTACTTC; d_gene: NA; abundance: few; v_gene: TRBV3-1; j_gene: TRBJ2-5
CDR3aa: CASSLRSPVRELFF; CDR3nt: TGTGCCAGCAGCTTAAGGTCCCCAGTGCGGGAGCTGTTTTTT; d_gene: NA; abundance: many; v_gene: TRBV7-2; j_gene: TRBJ2-2
CDR3aa: CASSPVGSQPQHF; CDR3nt: TGTGCCAGCAGCCCCGTGGGTTCTCAGCCCCAGCATTTT; d_gene: NA; abundance: few; v_gene: TRBV7-9; j_gene: TRBJ1-5
CDR3aa: CSVVAQETNYGYTF; CDR3nt: TGCAGCGTTGTGGCGCAGGAAACAAACTATGGCTACACCTTC; d_gene: NA; abundance: few; v_gene: TRBV29-1; j_gene: TRBJ1-2
CDR3aa: CASSPIGLAAYNEQFF; CDR3nt: TGTGCCAGCAGCCCCATTGGACTAGCAGCCTACAATGAGCAGTTCTTC; d_gene: TRBD2; abundance: many; v_gene: TRBV7-9; j_gene: TRBJ2-1
CDR3aa: CASSFSNTQYF; CDR3nt: TGTGCCAGCAGTTTCAGCAATACGCAGTATTTT; d_gene: NA; abundance: NA; v_gene: TRBV12-3/TRBV12-4; j_gene: TRBJ2-3
CDR3aa: CAISVRKEDTQYF; CDR3nt: TGTGCCATCAGTGTTCGGAAGGAAGATACGCAGTATTTT; d_gene: NA; abundance: few; v_gene: TRBV10-3; j_gene: TRBJ2-3
CDR3aa: CASAGGWEQYF; CDR3nt: TGTGCCAGTGCGGGTGGTTGGGAGCAGTACTTC; d_gene: NA; abundance: few; v_gene: TRBV19; j_gene: TRBJ2-7
CDR3aa: CASSLVGGSQPQHF; CDR3nt: TGTGCCAGCAGCTTGGTAGGGGGAAGTCAGCCCCAGCATTTT; d_gene: NA; abundance: NA; v_gene: TRBV5-6; j_gene: TRBJ1-5
CDR3aa: CASSLNRGANEQFF; CDR3nt: TGCGCCAGCAGCTTGAATCGGGGGGCGAATGAGCAGTTCTTC; d_gene: NA; abundance: many; v_gene: TRBV5-1; j_gene: TRBJ2-1
CDR3aa: CASSRTYHTDTQYF; CDR3nt: TGCGCCAGCAGCCGAACTTATCACACAGATACGCAGTATTTT; d_gene: NA; abundance: NA; v_gene: TRBV5-1; j_gene: TRBJ2-3